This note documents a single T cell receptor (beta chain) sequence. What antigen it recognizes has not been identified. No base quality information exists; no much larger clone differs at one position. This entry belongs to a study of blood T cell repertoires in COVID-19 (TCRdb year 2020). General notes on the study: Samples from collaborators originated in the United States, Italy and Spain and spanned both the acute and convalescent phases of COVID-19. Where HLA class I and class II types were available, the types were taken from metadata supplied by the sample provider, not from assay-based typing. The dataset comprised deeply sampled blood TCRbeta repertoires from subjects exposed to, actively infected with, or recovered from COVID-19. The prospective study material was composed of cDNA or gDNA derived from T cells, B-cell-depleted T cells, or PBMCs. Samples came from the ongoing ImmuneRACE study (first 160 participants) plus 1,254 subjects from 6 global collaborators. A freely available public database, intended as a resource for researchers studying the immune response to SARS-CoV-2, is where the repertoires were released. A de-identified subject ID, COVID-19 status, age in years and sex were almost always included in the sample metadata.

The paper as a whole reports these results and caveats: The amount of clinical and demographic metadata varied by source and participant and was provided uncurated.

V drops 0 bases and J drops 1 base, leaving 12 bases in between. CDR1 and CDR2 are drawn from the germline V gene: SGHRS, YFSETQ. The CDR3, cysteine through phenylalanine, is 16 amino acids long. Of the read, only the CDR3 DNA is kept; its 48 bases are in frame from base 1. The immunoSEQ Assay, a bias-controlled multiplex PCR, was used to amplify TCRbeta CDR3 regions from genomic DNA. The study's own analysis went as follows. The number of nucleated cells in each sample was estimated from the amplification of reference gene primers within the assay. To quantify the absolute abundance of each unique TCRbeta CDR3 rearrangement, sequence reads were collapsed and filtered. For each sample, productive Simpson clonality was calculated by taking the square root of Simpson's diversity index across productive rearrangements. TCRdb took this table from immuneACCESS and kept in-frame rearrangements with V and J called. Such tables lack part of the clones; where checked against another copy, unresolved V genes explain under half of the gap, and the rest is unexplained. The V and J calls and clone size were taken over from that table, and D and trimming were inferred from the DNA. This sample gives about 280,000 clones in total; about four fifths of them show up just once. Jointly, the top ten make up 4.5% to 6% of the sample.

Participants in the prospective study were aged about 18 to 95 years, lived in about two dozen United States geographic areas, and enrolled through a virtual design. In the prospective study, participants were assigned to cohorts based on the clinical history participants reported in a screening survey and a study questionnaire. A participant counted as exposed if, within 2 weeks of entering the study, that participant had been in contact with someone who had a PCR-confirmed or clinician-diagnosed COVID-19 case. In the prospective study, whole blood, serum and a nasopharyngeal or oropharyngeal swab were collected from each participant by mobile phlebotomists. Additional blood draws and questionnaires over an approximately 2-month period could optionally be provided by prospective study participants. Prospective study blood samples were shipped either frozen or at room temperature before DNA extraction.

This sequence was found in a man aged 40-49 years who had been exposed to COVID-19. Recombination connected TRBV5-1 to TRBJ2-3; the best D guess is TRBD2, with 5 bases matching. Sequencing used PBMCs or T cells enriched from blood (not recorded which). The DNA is TGCGCCAGCAGCTTGGTTGGGAGCCGCCGCACAGATACGCAGTATTTT. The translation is CASSLVGSRRTDTQYF.